Below, 9 T cell receptor beta chains from the same sample are listed, as sequenced in a study of blood T cells in healthy people across ages. Using a J-beta primer mix together with a sample-barcoded 5' primer, a second PCR was run for about 7 to 12 cycles. A single record per CDR3 protein comes from TCRdb applying MiXCR to the 5' RACE reads. There are about 1.5 million distinct CDR3 sequences in the sample; approximately 43% occur only once, and about 4.1% lies in the top ten. The sample was blood. All receptors derive from a woman younger than 35 in good health.

This clonotype was seen repeatedly, ten times or more. This sequence joins TRBV5-1 and TRBJ2-3, with no clear D. The CDR3 spans 13 residues. Trimming left V 2 bases short and J 2 bases short, with 6 bases between. From germline, CDR1 is SGHRS and CDR2 YFSETQ. The CDR3 DNA reads as TGCGCCAGCAGCTTCAGTAACACAGATACGCAGTATTTT. Its protein is CASSFSNTDTQYF. The complete variable domain, with remaining parts taken from reference TRBV5-1 and TRBJ2-3, reads KAGVTQTPRYLIKTRGQQVTLSCSPISGHRSVSWYQQTPGQGLQFLFEYFSETQRNKGNFPGRFSGRQFSNSRSEMNVSTLELGDSALYLCASSFSNTDTQYFGPGTRLTVL.

This rearrangement joins TRBV20-1 to TRBJ2-1, with unresolved D. V dropped 3 bases and J dropped 6 bases, with 12 bases sitting between them. Germline CDR1 reads DFQATT; CDR2 reads SNEGSKA (reference sequence). This CDR3 region has 13 residues. The CDR3 DNA sequence: TGCAGTGCTAGCCCAAGTAGTACCAATGAGCAGTTCTTC. Residues: CSASPSSTNEQFF.

This chain links TRBV9 with TRBJ1-1, with D unclear. The CDR3 loop spans 14 amino acids. CDR1 SGDLS and CDR2 YYNGEE come from the germline V gene. Trimming took off 5 bases at V and 4 bases at J, with 15 bases between the two ends. CDR3 DNA: TGTGCCAGCAGTCCTGAGCTGGGAGTCACTGAAGCTTTCTTT. As protein: CASSPELGVTEAFF. Full variable domain (missing parts from reference TRBV9 and TRBJ1-1): DSGVTQTPKHLITATGQRVTLRCSPRSGDLSVYWYQQSLDQGLQFLIQYYNGEERAKGNILERFSAQQFPDLHSELNLSSLELGDSALYFCASSPELGVTEAFFGQGTRLTVV.

This clonotype was counted between two and nine times. This chain connects TRBV10-3 to TRBJ2-4, with TRBD1 identical over 8 bases. The DNA end lines up better with TRBJ2-7; the J call may be wrong. The germline CDR1 and CDR2 sequences are ENHRY and SYGVKD. CDR3 size: 13 residues. The CDR3 DNA is TGTGCCATCAGAAGACAGGGGACAGGCGAGCAGTACTTC. Encoded protein: CAIRRQGTGEQYF.

The chain is built from TRBV29-1 and TRBJ1-2; D gene uncertain. Trimming removed 3 bases from V and 3 bases from J, with 11 bases in between. The CDR3 is 13 residues long. CDR1 and CDR2 from the germline V gene are SQVTM and ANQGSEA. CDR3 in DNA: TGCAGCGTTGAGGTGGGAGGAGACTATGGCTACACCTTC. Encoded protein: CSVEVGGDYGYTF.

This clonotype was picked up many times. The chain employs TRBV12-3 or TRBV12-4 and TRBJ2-1, with TRBD2 as a possible D gene (7 bases). The CDR3 contains 15 residues. V lost 5 bases and J 7 bases, leaving 18 bases between the germline ends. This chain's CDR3 is CASSPDGGAWNEQFF. The CDR3 bases are TGTGCCAGCAGTCCGGATGGGGGGGCGTGGAATGAGCAGTTCTTC.

Only a few counts were recorded for this clonotype. V gene TRBV20-1 combines with J gene TRBJ2-5; 11 positions agree with TRBD2. Looked up from germline, CDR1 is DFQATT and CDR2 is SNEGSKA (reference sequence). The CDR3 spans 16 residues. J gave up 5 bases and V 0 bases, and 8 bases lay outside the gene matches. The CDR3 bases are TGCAGTGCTAGAGATCTTAGCGGGGGGGCCAAGGAGACCCAGTACTTC. It yields the protein CSARDLSGGAKETQYF.

The chain couples TRBV7-2 to TRBJ2-7, with a tentative D call TRBD1 (6 bases). The V end was cut by 5 bases, the J end by 2 bases, with 16 bases between. Germline lookup yields CDR1 SGHTA and CDR2 FQGNSA. The CDR3 totals 15 residues. In nucleotides, the CDR3 is TGTGCCAGCAGCCCCGACAGGATACGTACCTACGAGCAGTACTTC. This translates into CASSPDRIRTYEQYF.

This clonotype occurred many times. The chain carries TRBV6-5 and TRBJ2-7, with 8 bases aligning to TRBD2. V gave up 6 bases and J gave up 2 bases; unmatched junction bases: 6. Germline lookup yields CDR1 MNHEY and CDR2 SVGAGI. There are 14 residues in the CDR3. CDR3 nucleotides: TGTGCCAGCAGGGTTAGCGGGATGGCCTACGAGCAGTACTTC. Amino acid sequence: CASRVSGMAYEQYF.